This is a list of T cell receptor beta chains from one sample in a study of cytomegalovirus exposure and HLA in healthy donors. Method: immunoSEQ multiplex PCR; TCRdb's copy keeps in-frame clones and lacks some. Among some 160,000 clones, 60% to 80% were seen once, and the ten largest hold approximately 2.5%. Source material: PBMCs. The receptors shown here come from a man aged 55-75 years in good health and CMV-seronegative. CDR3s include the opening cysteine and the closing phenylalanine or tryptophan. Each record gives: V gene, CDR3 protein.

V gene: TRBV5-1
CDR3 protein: CASSFQGTNEKLFF

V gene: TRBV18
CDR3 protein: CASSPEGDYGYTF

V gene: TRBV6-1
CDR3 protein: CATRLTRGRGTQYF

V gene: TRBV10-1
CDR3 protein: CASSESQATGELFF

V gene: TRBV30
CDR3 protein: CAWSVAGLAGGSGELFF

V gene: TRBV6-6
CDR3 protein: CASSLGGERNTIYF

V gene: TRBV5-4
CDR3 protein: CASSMEAFDTTEAFF

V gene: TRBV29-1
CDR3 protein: CSVAGSYEQYF

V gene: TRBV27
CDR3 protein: CASSLDRTGVSPLHF

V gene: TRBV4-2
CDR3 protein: CASSQHSGGGETQYF

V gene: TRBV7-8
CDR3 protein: CASSLDGGTRRYGYTF

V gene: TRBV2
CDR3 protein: CASSDPGTVNTEAFF

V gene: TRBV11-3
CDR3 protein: CASSLAGLADNEQFF

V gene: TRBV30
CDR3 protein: CAWSAGTELNQPQHF

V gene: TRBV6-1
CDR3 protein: CASSEARNPGTGTDTQYF

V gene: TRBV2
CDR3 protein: CASSDSGIRTGELFF

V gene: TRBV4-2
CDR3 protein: CASSQVDRGNYEQYF

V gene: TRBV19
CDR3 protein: CASANREGNVYGYTF

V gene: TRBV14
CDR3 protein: CASSPSQNYGYTF

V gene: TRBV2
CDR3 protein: CASRGPGLRNTEAFF

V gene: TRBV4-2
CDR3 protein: CASSQDWATHVTEAFF

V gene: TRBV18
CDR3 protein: CASSQAFVGAGPEKLFF

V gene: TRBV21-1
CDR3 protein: CASTSQGHQPQHF

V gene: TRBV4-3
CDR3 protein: CASSQDPAGRNYGYTF

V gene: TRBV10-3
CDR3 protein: CAISEYAGEQPQHF

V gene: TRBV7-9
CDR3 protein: CASSLGGGGDNEQFF

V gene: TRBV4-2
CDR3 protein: CASSPRRGSGSPLHF

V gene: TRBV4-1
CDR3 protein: CASSQVWPGETQYF

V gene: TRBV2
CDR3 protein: CASSVTGPPLHF

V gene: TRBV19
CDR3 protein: CASSNTGDTEAFF

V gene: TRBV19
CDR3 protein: CASSSTGETEAFF

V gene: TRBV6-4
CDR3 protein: CASSPGQADYGYTF

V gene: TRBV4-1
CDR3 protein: CASSQSRADEKLFF

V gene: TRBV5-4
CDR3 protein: CASSLDRTGRSYEQYF

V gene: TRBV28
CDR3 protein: CASSPRGAGQYF

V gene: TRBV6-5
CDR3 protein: CASSYSPSDYEQYF

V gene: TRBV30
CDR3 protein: CAWSNSGDTQYF

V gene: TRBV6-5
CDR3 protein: CASRVQPSYEQYF

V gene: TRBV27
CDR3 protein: CASSFRGTGELFF

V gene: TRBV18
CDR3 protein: CASSPAKQGTNEKLFF

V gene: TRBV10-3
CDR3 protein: CAITEVSGNTIYF

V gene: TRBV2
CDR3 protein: CASSPGIFNEKLFF

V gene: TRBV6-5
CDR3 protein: CASSYRNRGRDQYF

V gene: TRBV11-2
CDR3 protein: CASSPPGGSNEKLFF

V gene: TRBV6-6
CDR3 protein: CASSYRDLTEAFF

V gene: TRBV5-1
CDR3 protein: CASSLRESSYNEQFF

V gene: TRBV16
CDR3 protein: CASSQEGLAWETQYF

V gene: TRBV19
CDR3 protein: CASSIDRGELFF

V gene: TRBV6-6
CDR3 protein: CASSYSTWDTYGYTF

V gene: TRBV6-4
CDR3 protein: CASSDEGGTGELFF